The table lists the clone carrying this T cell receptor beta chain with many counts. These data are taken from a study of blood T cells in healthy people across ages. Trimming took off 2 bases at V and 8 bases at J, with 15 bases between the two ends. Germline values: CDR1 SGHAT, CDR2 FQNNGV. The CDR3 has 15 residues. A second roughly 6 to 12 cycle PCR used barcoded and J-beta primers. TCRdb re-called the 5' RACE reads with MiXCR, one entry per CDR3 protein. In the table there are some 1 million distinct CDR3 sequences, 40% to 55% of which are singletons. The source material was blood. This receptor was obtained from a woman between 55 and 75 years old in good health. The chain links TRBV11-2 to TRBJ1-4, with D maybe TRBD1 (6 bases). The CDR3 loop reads CASSLKDSLWEKLFF. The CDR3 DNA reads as TGTGCCAGCAGCTTAAAGGACAGCCTCTGGGAAAAACTGTTTTTT. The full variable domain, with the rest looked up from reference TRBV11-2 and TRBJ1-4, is EAGVAQSPRYKIIEKRQSVAFWCNPISGHATLYWYQQILGQGPKLLIQFQNNGVVDDSQLPKDRFSAERLKGVDSTLKIQPAKLEDSAVYLCASSLKDSLWEKLFFGSGTQLSVL.